Presented here are 24 T cell receptor beta chains from one specimen sequenced in a study of blood T cells in healthy people across ages. A second PCR of roughly 6 to 12 cycles used a sample-barcoded 5' primer and a J-beta primer mix. TCRdb itself ran the 5' RACE reads through MiXCR, one entry per CDR3 protein. Found here are around 800,000 distinct CDR3 sequences, around half of them singletons; the top ten hold 40% to 50%. Sequenced input: blood. The receptors come from a man older than 75 in good health.

This clonotype was observed a handful of times. The rearrangement joins TRBV29-1 to TRBJ2-3; D perhaps matches TRBD1 (6 bases). V lost 3 bases and J 14 bases, leaving 27 bases between the germline ends. From germline, CDR1 is SQVTM and CDR2 ANQGSEA. CDR3 size: 15 residues. The CDR3 region is CSVDGGTGIVRYAYF. CDR3 DNA: TGCAGCGTTGATGGCGGTACAGGGATTGTCAGATACGCGTATTTT.

The chain uses TRBV7-9 and TRBJ2-3; the match to TRBD2 covers 7 bases. CDR1 is SEHNR and CDR2 is FQNEAQ in the germline V gene (reference sequence). The junction had 7 bases not matched to a gene; V was cut back by 6 bases and J by 4 bases. The CDR3 contains 14 residues. The CDR3 DNA reads TGTGCCAGCAGTCCCCTAGCGGTCGCAGATACGCAGTATTTT. Its protein product is CASSPLAVADTQYF.

Only one count was recorded for this clonotype. The J gene is TRBJ2-1, the V gene TRBV29-1; 8 positions agree with TRBD2. Germline lookup yields CDR1 SQVTM and CDR2 ANQGSEA. The CDR3 length is 13 residues. The junction had 9 bases not matched to a gene; V was cut back by 5 bases and J by 9 bases. The CDR3 sequence: CSVLSGGPGEQFF. The DNA of the CDR3 is TGCAGCGTTCTATCGGGAGGGCCGGGTGAGCAGTTCTTC.

The genes are TRBV12-3 or TRBV12-4 and TRBJ1-5; 7 nucleotides match TRBD1. Trimming removed 3 bases from V and 5 bases from J; junction bases left unmatched: 7. The CDR3 runs to 15 residues. CDR3: CASSFGGGGDQPQHF. The CDR3 coding sequence is TGTGCCAGCAGTTTTGGAGGGGGCGGCGATCAGCCCCAGCATTTT.

The J gene is TRBJ1-2, the V gene TRBV29-1; no clear D gene. The CDR3 is made up of 12 amino acids. CDR1 and CDR2 (germline): SQVTM, ANQGSEA. Trimming pared 3 bases from V and 8 bases from J, leaving 13 bases between. The CDR3 spells CSVEGDVGGYTF. The CDR3, as DNA: TGCAGCGTTGAGGGCGATGTGGGAGGCTACACCTTC.

V is TRBV29-1 and J is TRBJ2-3; tentatively, D is TRBD1 (6 bases). CDR3 size: 12 residues. V shed 5 bases and J shed 3 bases, with 9 bases lying between them. Germline CDR1 is SQVTM and CDR2 is ANQGSEA. The CDR3 DNA reads as TGCAGCGTTAAGGACAGTACAGATACGCAGTATTTT. It codes for CSVKDSTDTQYF.

The genes are TRBV20-1 and TRBJ2-1; D unresolved. The J call could be wrong; TRBJ2-7 is a better fit for the DNA end. Germline V gene sequence: CDR1 DFQATT, CDR2 SNEGSKA (reference sequence). This CDR3 contains 13 residues. CDR3 region: CSARGGTYNEQYF. In DNA form, the CDR3 reads TGCAGTGCTAGGGGCGGAACCTACAATGAGCAGTACTTC.

The chain is built from TRBV20-1 and TRBJ2-4, with TRBD2 as a possible D gene (6 bases). CDR3 length: 14 amino acids. V was trimmed by 5 bases and J by 9 bases, leaving 20 bases between them. Germline CDR1 and CDR2: DFQATT and SNEGSKA (reference sequence). CDR3 residues: CSAGTGGRLIIQYF. The DNA of the CDR3 is TGCAGTGCTGGGACTGGGGGGAGACTGATCATTCAGTACTTC.

This clonotype showed up just once. The chain joins TRBV27 to TRBJ2-1; 7 bases match TRBD1. This CDR3 contains 15 residues. After removal of 5 bases from V and 4 bases from J, the junction contained 8 bases not matched to a gene. The germline CDR1 and CDR2 sequences are MNHEY and SMNVEV (reference sequence). The CDR3 sequence is CASSIGTATYNEQFF. CDR3 DNA sequence: TGTGCCAGCAGTATCGGGACAGCCACGTACAATGAGCAGTTCTTC.

The chain uses TRBV12-3 or TRBV12-4 and TRBJ2-7; D may be TRBD1 or TRBD2 (6 bases each). The CDR3 has 11 residues. This CDR3 reads CGDLKGGEQYF. CDR3 bases: TGTGGGGATCTAAAGGGGGGCGAGCAGTACTTC.

The chain employs TRBV29-1 and TRBJ2-2, with D tentatively TRBD1 or TRBD2 (5 bases each). Trimming cost V 6 bases and J 3 bases, with 14 bases left between them. The CDR3 runs to 14 residues. Germline V lookup: CDR1 SQVTM, CDR2 ANQGSEA. CDR3 amino acids: CSVTGTVDTGELFF. The CDR3 DNA is TGCAGCGTGACCGGGACCGTCGACACCGGGGAGCTGTTTTTT.

This chain links TRBV6-1 with TRBJ2-3; maybe TRBD2 (6 bases). Germline CDR1 and CDR2: MNHNS and SASEGT. CDR3 size: 15 residues. The germline V and J ends were trimmed by 8 bases and 5 bases, with 20 bases remaining between them. This chain's CDR3 is CASAPIGTAGDTQYF. The DNA for the CDR3 is TGTGCCAGCGCCCCAATAGGGACTGCCGGAGATACGCAGTATTTT.

This clonotype has only a few counts. V usage is TRBV4-1 and J usage is TRBJ1-6; D not certain. Germline-derived CDR1 and CDR2 are MGHRA and YSYEKL. The CDR3 is made up of 14 amino acids. The ends were cut back, 6 bases at V and 6 bases at J, with 12 bases in the middle. This CDR3 reads CASRNPASNSPLHF. The CDR3 nucleotides are TGCGCCAGCAGAAACCCGGCTAGTAATTCACCCCTCCACTTT.

This clonotype showed up just a few times. This chain joins TRBV20-1 and TRBJ2-7; 10 nucleotides agree with TRBD2. The J call may not be correct, given that the DNA end is closer to TRBJ2-5. There are 14 residues in the CDR3. Germline V gene lookup returns CDR1 DFQATT and CDR2 SNEGSKA (reference sequence). The DNA for the CDR3 is TGCAGTGCTAGAGCTAGCGGGAGCGGGGAGACCCAGTACTTC. Translating it yields CSARASGSGETQYF.

This clonotype has just one count. V and J are TRBV24-1 and TRBJ2-7; TRBD1 aligns across 7 bases. Germline V gives CDR1 KGHDR, CDR2 SFDVKD. J lost 7 bases, V lost 3 bases, and 14 bases had no gene match. This CDR3 is built from 16 residues. CDR3 in DNA: TGTGCCACCAGTGATCAGCGACAGGGAGCCTACAATGAGCAGTACTTC. Its translation: CATSDQRQGAYNEQYF.

The chain joins TRBV2 to TRBJ2-7, with TRBD1 as a possible D gene (6 bases). Germline V gives CDR1 SNHLY, CDR2 FYNNEI. This CDR3 has 13 amino acids. V lost 6 bases and J 4 bases, leaving 13 bases between the germline ends. CDR3 bases: TGTGCCAGCAGAGAACTACAGGGATACGAGCAGTACTTC. The encoded protein is CASRELQGYEQYF.

Comments on this clonotype: The germline gene is not matched at one end of the junction; a read error may be the cause. The chain combines TRBV3-1 with TRBJ2-3; TRBD2 might be the D (6 bases). Germline assignment: CDR1 LGHDT and CDR2 YNNKEL (reference sequence). The CDR3 has 17 amino acids. CDR3 amino acids: CTSSRVTGGVGTDTQYF. CDR3 nucleotides: TGTACCAGCAGCCGGGTAACCGGAGGGGTTGGCACAGATACGCAGTATTTT.

For the CDR3, the DNA is TGTGCCAGCAGCTTAGGCCGGGGAAAAGAGACCCAGTACTTC. Translation gives CASSLGRGKETQYF. V gene TRBV7-9 combines with J gene TRBJ2-5; a possible D gene is TRBD2 (5 bases). V lost 1 base, J lost 3 bases, and 9 bases lay in between. CDR1 is SEHNR, CDR2 FQNEAQ, per germline (reference sequence). The CDR3 covers 14 residues.

V and J are TRBV20-1 and TRBJ1-5, with 7 bases lining up with TRBD1. V dropped 1 base and J dropped 4; count of bases not matched to a gene: 7. CDR3 length: 15 amino acids. Germline loops: CDR1 DFQATT, CDR2 SNEGSKA (reference sequence). CDR3 residues: CSARGTRGQNQPQHF. The CDR3 nucleotides read TGCAGTGCTAGAGGGACGCGGGGACAGAATCAGCCCCAGCATTTT.

Many counts were recorded for this clonotype. The chain recombines TRBV6-5 with TRBJ1-2; D remains unclear. Deletions cut 6 bases from V and 4 bases from J, with 15 bases between. CDR1 and CDR2 from the germline V gene are MNHEY and SVGAGI. The CDR3 has 14 residues. This chain's CDR3 is CASSPDGVFYGYTF. The CDR3 nucleotides read TGTGCCAGCAGCCCCGACGGAGTTTTCTATGGCTACACCTTC.

The chain carries TRBV25-1 and TRBJ1-1; D is undetermined. V was shortened by 10 bases and J by 5 bases, with 11 bases between the two germline ends. Germline assignment: CDR1 MGHDK and CDR2 SYGVNS. CDR3 size: 11 residues. CDR3 protein: CATRLLTEAFF. Here the CDR3 DNA reads TGTGCCACCCGTCTCCTGACTGAAGCTTTCTTT.

The J gene is TRBJ2-3, the V gene TRBV29-1; 9 bases map to TRBD2. The CDR3 contains 14 residues. V gave up 6 bases and J gave up 5 bases; unmatched junction bases: 9. CDR1 and CDR2 (germline): SQVTM, ANQGSEA. As DNA, the CDR3 is TGCAGCGTGGGGGGACTAGCAAGTGTAGATACGCAGTATTTT. This sequence encodes CSVGGLASVDTQYF.

This chain links TRBV7-3 with TRBJ2-3; D is unclear. Trimming left V 2 bases short and J 1 base short, with 7 bases between. Germline V gives CDR1 SGHTA, CDR2 FQGTGA. CDR3 length: 14 residues. Written as DNA, the CDR3 is TGTGCCAGCAGCTTATACGACCGCACAGATACGCAGTATTTT. Translating it yields CASSLYDRTDTQYF.

V gene TRBV10-2 combines with J gene TRBJ2-1; D gene uncertain. Germline V gene lookup returns CDR1 WSHSY and CDR2 SAAADI. The CDR3 runs to 12 residues. Deletions cut 3 bases from V and 9 bases from J, with 9 bases between. In nucleotides, the CDR3 is TGCGCCAGCAGTGAACCTCCAAGTGAGCAGTTCTTC. This encodes CASSEPPSEQFF.